The 18 T cell receptor beta chains given below trace back to one sample, sequenced in a study of CD8+CD57+ T cells in acquired aplastic anemia. TCR beta VDJ and CDR3 profiles were obtained from a genomic DNA template. TCRdb itself ran the reads through MiXCR, one entry per CDR3 protein. The sample yields just over 400,000 distinct CDR3 sequences, 55% to 75% seen once. Sequencing was performed on sorted CD4+, CD8+, or CD8+CD57+ T cells (not recorded which) from PBMCs. The origin of the receptors is a human donor in good health, serving as a control.

This chain connects TRBV7-8 to TRBJ2-7, with D possibly matching TRBD2 (6 bases). V was trimmed by 5 bases and J by 6 bases, leaving 11 bases between them. This CDR3 comprises 12 residues. From germline, CDR1 is SGHVS and CDR2 FQNEAQ. The CDR3: CASSPVGGEQYF. CDR3 DNA: TGTGCCAGCAGCCCGGTGGGGGGCGAGCAGTACTTC.

The chain has TRBV10-2 and TRBJ1-1, with no clear D. CDR3 length: 14 amino acids. Germline V lookup: CDR1 WSHSY, CDR2 SAAADI. The germline V and J ends were trimmed by 7 bases and 0 bases, with 12 bases remaining between them. The CDR3, as DNA: TGCGCCAGCATTGTCGCAGTTGTGAACACTGAAGCTTTCTTT. Translating it yields CASIVAVVNTEAFF.

A word on this clonotype: Germline and junction disagree at one end, which may indicate a read error. V usage is TRBV7-8 and J usage is TRBJ1-1; maybe TRBD1 (5 bases). The V gene's germline CDR1 is SGHVS and CDR2 FQNEAQ. CDR3 length equals 13 residues. In DNA form, the CDR3 reads TGTGCCACCAGCAGAGAGGCCGGGGACTCGGCTTTCTTT. Translated, it gives CATSREAGDSAFF.

With respect to this clonotype: At one of its ends the junction is not consistent with the germline gene, which may arise from a read error. The chain recombines TRBV7-2 with TRBJ2-7; D might be TRBD1 (5 bases). This CDR3 spans 14 amino acids. Germline CDR1 SGHTA, CDR2 FQGNSA. CDR3 amino acids: CASSLTVSSYNSPF. CDR3 nucleotide sequence: TGTGCCAGCAGCCTGACAGTTAGCTCCTATAATTCACCCTTC.

About this clonotype: The junction differs from germline at one of its ends, possibly a read error. V gene TRBV7-2 combines with J gene TRBJ2-7; 7 nucleotides align to TRBD1. CDR3 length: 15 residues. Germline values: CDR1 SGHTA, CDR2 FQGNSA. The CDR3 is CASSHIGGRMGEQYF. As DNA, the CDR3 is TGCGCCAGCAGCCACATAGGGGGCCGGATGGGTGAGCAGTACTTC.

This clonotype has a handful of counts. V and J are TRBV3-1 and TRBJ2-1, with a possible D match to TRBD2 (5 bases). The CDR3 is made up of 16 amino acids. Germline V gives CDR1 LGHDT, CDR2 YNNKEL (reference sequence). Trimming removed 0 bases at V and 8 bases at J, with 17 bases between. The DNA for the CDR3 is TGTGCCAGCAGCCAAGACCCTGACACCCTGAGGGATGAGCAGTTCTTC. Its translation: CASSQDPDTLRDEQFF.

Turning to this clonotype: An end of the junction differs from the germline gene, which may be a read error. V usage is TRBV7-9 and J usage is TRBJ1-2; D is undetermined. Germline lookup yields CDR1 SEHNR and CDR2 FQNEAQ (reference sequence). The CDR3 totals 13 residues. CDR3 in DNA: TGTGCCAGCAGCTTTGGGTCTAACTCTGGCTACACCTTC. It yields the protein CASSFGSNSGYTF.

This clonotype was observed at least ten times. The chain joins TRBV20-1 to TRBJ2-2; a weak D match, TRBD1 (6 bases). This CDR3 region has 15 residues. V lost 4 bases and J lost 0, with 12 bases in between. Germline assignment: CDR1 DFQATT and CDR2 SNEGSKA (reference sequence). This chain's CDR3 is CSATRDKTNTGELFF. CDR3 coding DNA: TGCAGTGCTACGAGGGACAAGACGAACACCGGGGAGCTGTTTTTT.

The chain recombines TRBV7-9 with TRBJ1-3, with D possibly TRBD1 on 6 matching bases. The CDR3 extends over 14 amino acids. Trimming pared 5 bases from V and 5 bases from J, leaving 13 bases between. Germline V gene sequence: CDR1 SEHNR, CDR2 FQNEAQ (reference sequence). The CDR3 nucleotides are TGTGCCAGCAGCCCCCGGGACAAAAGAAACACCATATATTTT. This encodes CASSPRDKRNTIYF.

This clonotype has only one observation. The V call is TRBV19, the J call TRBJ2-1; TRBD2 might be the D (6 bases). CDR3 size: 15 residues. Between the trimmed V and J ends, which lost 5 bases and 1 base, there was a span of 12 bases. Germline lookup yields CDR1 LNHDA and CDR2 SQIVND (reference sequence). The chain's CDR3 is CASSWRGTSYNEQFF. CDR3 DNA: TGTGCCAGTAGTTGGCGGGGAACTTCCTACAATGAGCAGTTCTTC.

There are many counts of this clonotype. V is TRBV19 and J is TRBJ2-7, with 7 nucleotides matching TRBD1. The V segment lost 4 bases and the J segment 3 bases; nucleotides outside the gene matches: 6. CDR1 and CDR2 (germline): LNHDA, SQIVND (reference sequence). This CDR3 contains 14 residues. CDR3 sequence (DNA): TGTGCCAGTAGTAAAGGGCAGGGGGACTACGAGCAGTACTTC. This sequence encodes CASSKGQGDYEQYF.

V usage is TRBV20-1 and J usage is TRBJ2-3; maybe TRBD2 (6 bases). Germline V gives CDR1 DFQATT, CDR2 SNEGSKA (reference sequence). V lost 4 bases and J lost 5, with 16 bases in between. The CDR3 has 14 residues. The CDR3 reads CSANRGTGEDTQYF. In DNA form, the CDR3 reads TGCAGTGCTAACCGAGGGACGGGAGAAGATACGCAGTATTTT.

The chain has TRBV24-1 and TRBJ2-5; 7 bases line up with TRBD2. V lost 3 bases, J lost 4 bases, and 10 bases stayed unmatched. This CDR3 region has 16 residues. In germline, CDR1 is KGHDR, CDR2 SFDVKD. CDR3 residues: CATSDGEGVRGETQYF. The CDR3 DNA is TGTGCCACCAGTGATGGGGAGGGCGTGCGAGGAGAGACCCAGTACTTC.

The rearrangement joins TRBV10-3 to TRBJ2-1; D is uncertain. The CDR3 has 16 residues. CDR1 is ENHRY and CDR2 is SYGVKD in the germline V gene. Trimming cost V 0 bases and J 2 bases, with 11 bases left between them. The CDR3 loop is CAISESGPYTYNEQFF. The CDR3 nucleotides are TGTGCCATCAGTGAGTCTGGACCCTATACCTACAATGAGCAGTTCTTC.

In this sample, this clonotype turned up a few times. V is TRBV7-9 and J is TRBJ2-7; 8 bases are a match to TRBD1. The V gene end was trimmed by 3 bases and the J gene end by 5 bases; junction bases not matched to a gene: 6. The CDR3 runs to 14 residues. The germline V gene encodes CDR1 SEHNR and CDR2 FQNEAQ (reference sequence). CDR3 sequence reads: CASSFRQGIHEQYF. In DNA, the CDR3 is TGTGCCAGCAGCTTTAGACAGGGGATCCACGAGCAGTACTTC. Drawing the rest from reference TRBV7-9 and TRBJ2-7, the complete variable domain is DTGVSQNPRHKITKRGQNVTFRCDPISEHNRLYWYRQTLGQGPEFLTYFQNEAQLEKSRLLSDRFSAERPKGSFSTLEIQRTEQGDSAMYLCASSFRQGIHEQYFGPGTRLTVT.

The CDR3 region has the DNA TGTGCCAGCAGCTTCCCTCGGACAGGCCGGGGACCATACTTC. It codes for CASSFPRTGRGPYF. The chain joins TRBV7-3 to TRBJ2-5; TRBD1 matches 7 bases. The CDR3 has 14 amino acids. Germline CDR1 is SGHTA and CDR2 is FQGTGA. The junction had 15 bases not matched to a gene; V was cut back by 3 bases and J by 14 bases.

As for this clonotype: One end of the junction does not line up with germline, which may come from a read error. J is TRBJ1-6 and V is TRBV20-1; 10 bases agree with TRBD1. Germline values: CDR1 DFQATT, CDR2 SNEGSKA (reference sequence). CDR3 length equals 15 residues. The CDR3 nucleotides read TGCAGTGCTACGACCGGGACAGGGGTAGGGTCACCCCCCCACTTC. Translated: CSATTGTGVGSPPHF.

In the case of this clonotype: The junction shows a germline mismatch at one end, possibly a read error. The chain uses TRBV9 and TRBJ1-1; D remains ambiguous. Germline-derived CDR1 and CDR2 are SGDLS and YYNGEE. The CDR3 extends over 14 amino acids. CDR3 loop: CASRRSEGIPEAFF. The CDR3 DNA follows: TGCGCCAGCAGACGAAGTGAGGGTATCCCTGAAGCTTTCTTT.